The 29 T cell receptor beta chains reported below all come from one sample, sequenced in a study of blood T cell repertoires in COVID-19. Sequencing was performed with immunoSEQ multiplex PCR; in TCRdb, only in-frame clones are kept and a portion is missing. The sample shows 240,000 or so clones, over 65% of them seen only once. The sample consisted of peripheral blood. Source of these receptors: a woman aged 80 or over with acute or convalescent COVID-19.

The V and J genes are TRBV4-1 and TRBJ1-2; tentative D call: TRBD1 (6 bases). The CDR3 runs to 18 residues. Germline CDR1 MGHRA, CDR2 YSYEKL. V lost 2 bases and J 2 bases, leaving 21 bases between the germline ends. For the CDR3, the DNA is TGCGCCAGCAGCCAACATGACAGGTCTGCCGGGACAAACTATGGCTACACCTTC. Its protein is CASSQHDRSAGTNYGYTF.

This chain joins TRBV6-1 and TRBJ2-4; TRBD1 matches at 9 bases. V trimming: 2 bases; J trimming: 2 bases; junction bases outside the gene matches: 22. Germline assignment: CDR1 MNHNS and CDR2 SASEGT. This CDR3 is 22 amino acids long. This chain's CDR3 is CASSELSEGAFGQGWTKNIQYF. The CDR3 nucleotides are TGTGCCAGCAGTGAATTGAGTGAAGGGGCTTTTGGACAGGGGTGGACCAAAAACATTCAGTACTTC.

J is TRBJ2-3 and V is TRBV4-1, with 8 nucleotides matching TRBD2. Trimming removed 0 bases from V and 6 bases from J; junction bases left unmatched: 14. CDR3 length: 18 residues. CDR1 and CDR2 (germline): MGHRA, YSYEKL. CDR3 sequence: CASSQEITAGVAGDTQYF. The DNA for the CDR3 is TGCGCCAGCAGCCAAGAGATTACAGCGGGAGTTGCAGGGGATACGCAGTATTTT.

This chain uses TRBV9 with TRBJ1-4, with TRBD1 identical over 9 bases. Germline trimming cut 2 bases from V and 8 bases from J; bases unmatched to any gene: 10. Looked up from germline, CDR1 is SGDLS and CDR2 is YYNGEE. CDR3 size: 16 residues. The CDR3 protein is CASSVGTGTGYEKLFF. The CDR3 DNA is TGTGCCAGCAGCGTGGGGACCGGGACAGGGTACGAAAAACTGTTTTTT.

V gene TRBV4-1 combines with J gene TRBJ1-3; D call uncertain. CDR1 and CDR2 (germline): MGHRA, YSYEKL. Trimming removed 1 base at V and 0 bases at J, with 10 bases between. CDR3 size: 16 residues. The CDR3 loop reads CASSQGGSYSGNTIYF. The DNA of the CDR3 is TGCGCCAGCAGCCAAGGAGGGTCTTACTCTGGAAACACCATATATTTT.

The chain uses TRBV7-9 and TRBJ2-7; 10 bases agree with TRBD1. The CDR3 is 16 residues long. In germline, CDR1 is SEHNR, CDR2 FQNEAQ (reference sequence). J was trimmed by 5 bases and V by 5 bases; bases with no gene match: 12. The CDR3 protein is CASSLPWDRGTDEQYF. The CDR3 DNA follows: TGTGCCAGCAGCCTCCCGTGGGACAGGGGTACGGACGAGCAGTACTTC.

CDR3: CASSGDRVGNTIYF. CDR3 DNA sequence: TGCGCCAGCAGCGGTGACAGGGTGGGAAACACCATATATTTT. The gene calls are TRBV5-1 and TRBJ1-3; 7 positions agree with TRBD1. With 4 bases clipped from V and 4 bases from J, the junction kept 5 bases outside the gene matches. Germline-derived CDR1 and CDR2 are SGHRS and YFSETQ. The CDR3 has 14 residues.

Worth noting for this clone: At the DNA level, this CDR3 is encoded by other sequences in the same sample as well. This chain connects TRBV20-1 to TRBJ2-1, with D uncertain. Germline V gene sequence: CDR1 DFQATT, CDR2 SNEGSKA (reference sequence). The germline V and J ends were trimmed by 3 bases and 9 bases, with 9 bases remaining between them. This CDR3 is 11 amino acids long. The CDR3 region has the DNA TGCAGTGCTAGTCCCGCTATTGAGCAGTTCTTC. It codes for CSASPAIEQFF.

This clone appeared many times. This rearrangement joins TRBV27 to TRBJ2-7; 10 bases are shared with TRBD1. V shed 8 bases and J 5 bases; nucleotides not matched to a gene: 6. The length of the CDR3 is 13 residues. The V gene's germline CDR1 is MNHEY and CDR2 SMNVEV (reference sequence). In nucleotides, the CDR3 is TGTGCCAGCGGGGGACAGGGGAAGGACGAGCAGTACTTC. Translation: CASGGQGKDEQYF.

The chain's CDR3 is CASSQGDRGSTEAFF. For the CDR3, the DNA is TGTGCCAGCAGCCAAGGGGACAGGGGTTCCACTGAAGCTTTCTTT. The rearrangement uses TRBV3-1 (or the pseudogene TRBV3-2) and TRBJ1-1; 10 positions match TRBD1. The CDR3 totals 15 residues. Looked up from germline, CDR1 is LGHDT and CDR2 is YNNKEL (reference sequence). V gave up 1 base and J gave up 4 bases; unmatched junction bases: 3.

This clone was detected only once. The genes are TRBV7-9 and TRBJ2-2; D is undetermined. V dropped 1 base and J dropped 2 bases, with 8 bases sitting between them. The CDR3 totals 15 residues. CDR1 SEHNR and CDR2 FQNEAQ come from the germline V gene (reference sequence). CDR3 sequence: CASSLGTLNTGELFF. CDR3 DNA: TGTGCCAGCAGCTTAGGTACTCTTAACACCGGGGAGCTGTTTTTT.

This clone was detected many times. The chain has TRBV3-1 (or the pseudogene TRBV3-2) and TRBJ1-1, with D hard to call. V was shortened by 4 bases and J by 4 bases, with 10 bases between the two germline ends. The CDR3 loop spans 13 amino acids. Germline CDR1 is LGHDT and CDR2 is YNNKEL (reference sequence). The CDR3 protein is CASSPYVGTEAFF. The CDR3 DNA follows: TGTGCCAGCAGCCCCTATGTTGGCACTGAAGCTTTCTTT.

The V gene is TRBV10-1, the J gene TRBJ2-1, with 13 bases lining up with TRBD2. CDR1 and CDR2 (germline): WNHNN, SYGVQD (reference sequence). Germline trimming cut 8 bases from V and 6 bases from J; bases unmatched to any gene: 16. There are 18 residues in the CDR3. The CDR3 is CASGPGGLAGSRGNEQFF. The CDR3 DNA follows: TGCGCCAGCGGTCCGGGGGGACTAGCGGGAAGCCGGGGCAATGAGCAGTTCTTC.

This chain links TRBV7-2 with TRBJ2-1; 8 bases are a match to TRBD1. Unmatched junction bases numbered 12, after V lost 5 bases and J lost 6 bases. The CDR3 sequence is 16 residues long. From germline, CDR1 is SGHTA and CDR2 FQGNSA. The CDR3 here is CASSHGQGRGPNEQFF. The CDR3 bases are TGTGCCAGCAGCCACGGACAGGGAAGAGGCCCCAATGAGCAGTTCTTC.

The CDR3 is CASSSTGTNRNSPLHF. For the CDR3, the DNA is TGTGCCAGCAGTTCAACCGGGACAAATAGGAATTCACCCCTCCACTTT. The rearrangement joins TRBV27 to TRBJ1-6; D perhaps matches TRBD1 (6 bases). Germline V gene sequence: CDR1 MNHEY, CDR2 SMNVEV (reference sequence). V lost 4 bases and J 7 bases, leaving 17 bases between the germline ends. The CDR3 is made up of 16 amino acids.

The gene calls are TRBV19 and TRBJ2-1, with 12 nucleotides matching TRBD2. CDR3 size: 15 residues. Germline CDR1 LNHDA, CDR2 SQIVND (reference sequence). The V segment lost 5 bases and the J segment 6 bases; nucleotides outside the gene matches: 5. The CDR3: CASSETSGRGNEQFF. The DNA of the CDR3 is TGTGCCAGTAGTGAGACTAGCGGGAGAGGCAATGAGCAGTTCTTC.

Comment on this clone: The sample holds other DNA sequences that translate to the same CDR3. This CDR3 reads CASSQEGQGNEKLFF. Here the CDR3 DNA reads TGCGCCAGCAGCCAAGAGGGGCAGGGTAATGAAAAACTGTTTTTT. V gene TRBV4-3 combines with J gene TRBJ1-4; D is perhaps TRBD1 (5 bases). The V gene's germline CDR1 is LGHNA and CDR2 YSLEER. V lost 0 bases and J lost 4, with 9 bases in between. The CDR3 has 15 amino acids.

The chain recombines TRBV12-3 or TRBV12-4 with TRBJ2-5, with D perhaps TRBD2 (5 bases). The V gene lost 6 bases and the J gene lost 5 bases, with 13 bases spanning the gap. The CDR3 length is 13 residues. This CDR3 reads CASREHSAETQYF. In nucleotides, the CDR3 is TGTGCCAGCAGGGAACATAGCGCGGAGACCCAGTACTTC.

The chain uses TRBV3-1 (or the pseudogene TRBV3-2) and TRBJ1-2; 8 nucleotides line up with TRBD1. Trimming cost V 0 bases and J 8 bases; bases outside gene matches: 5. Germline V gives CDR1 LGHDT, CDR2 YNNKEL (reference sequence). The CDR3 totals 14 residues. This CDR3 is CASSQDRGLGGYTF. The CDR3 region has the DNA TGTGCCAGCAGCCAAGACAGGGGGCTAGGGGGCTACACCTTC.

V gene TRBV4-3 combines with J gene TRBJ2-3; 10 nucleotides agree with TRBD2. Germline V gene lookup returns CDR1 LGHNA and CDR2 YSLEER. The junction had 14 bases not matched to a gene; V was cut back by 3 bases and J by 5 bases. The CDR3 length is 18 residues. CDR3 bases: TGCGCCAGCAGCCAGGGACTCTTGGGGGCTAGCGGGGGAGATACGCAGTATTTT. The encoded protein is CASSQGLLGASGGDTQYF.

DNA of the CDR3: TGTGCCAGTAGTAGAGCGGGGGGGAGCTCCTACGAGCAGTACTTC. It encodes CASSRAGGSSYEQYF. This chain joins TRBV19 and TRBJ2-7, with 10 bases matching TRBD2. V was clipped by 4 bases and J by 0 bases; unmatched bases: 3. Germline V lookup: CDR1 LNHDA, CDR2 SQIVND (reference sequence). The CDR3 totals 15 residues.

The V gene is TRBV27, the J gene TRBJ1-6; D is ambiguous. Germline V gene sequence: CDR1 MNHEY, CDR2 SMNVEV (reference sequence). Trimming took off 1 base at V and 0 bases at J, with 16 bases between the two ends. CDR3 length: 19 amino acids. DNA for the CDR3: TGTGCCAGCAGTTTATTTCGGGGATTAACGGGCTCCTATAATTCACCCCTCCACTTT. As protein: CASSLFRGLTGSYNSPLHF.

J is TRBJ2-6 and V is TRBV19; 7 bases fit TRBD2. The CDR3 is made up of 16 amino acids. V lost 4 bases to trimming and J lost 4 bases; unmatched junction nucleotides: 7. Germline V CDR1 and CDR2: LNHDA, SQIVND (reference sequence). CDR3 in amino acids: CASSTPAGVGANVLTF. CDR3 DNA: TGTGCCAGTAGTACCCCGGCGGGGGTCGGGGCCAACGTCCTGACTTTC.

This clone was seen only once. CDR3 in DNA: TGCGCCAGCAGCCAGTGGGCCGCTAATTCACCCCTCCACTTT. This translates into CASSQWAANSPLHF. The chain has TRBV4-3 and TRBJ1-6; D is undetermined. The germline gives CDR1 LGHNA, CDR2 YSLEER. The CDR3 extends over 14 amino acids. The V end was cut by 3 bases, the J end by 6 bases, with 9 bases between.

The DNA of the CDR3 is TGTGCCACAAAGGGACAGGAGCTTGAAAAACTGTTTTTT. Translation gives CATKGQELEKLFF. This chain joins TRBV24-1 and TRBJ1-4, with TRBD1 matching 8 bases. The CDR3 sequence is 13 residues long. CDR1 and CDR2 (germline): KGHDR, SFDVKD. The junction had 7 bases not matched to a gene; V was cut back by 10 bases and J by 7 bases.

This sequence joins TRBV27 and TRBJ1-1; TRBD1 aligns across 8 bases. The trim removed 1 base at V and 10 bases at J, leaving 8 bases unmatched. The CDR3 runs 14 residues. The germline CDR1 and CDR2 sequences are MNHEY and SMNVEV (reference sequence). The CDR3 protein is CASSLLSQGAGAFF. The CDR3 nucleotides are TGTGCCAGCAGTTTATTGAGCCAGGGGGCTGGAGCTTTCTTT.

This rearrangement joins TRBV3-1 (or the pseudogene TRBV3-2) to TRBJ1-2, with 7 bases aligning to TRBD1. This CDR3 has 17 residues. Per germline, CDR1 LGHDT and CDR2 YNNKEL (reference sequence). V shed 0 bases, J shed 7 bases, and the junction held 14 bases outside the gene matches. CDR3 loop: CASSQEGGRGPGVGYTF. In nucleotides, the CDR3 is TGTGCCAGCAGCCAAGAAGGGGGCAGGGGCCCCGGGGTTGGCTACACCTTC.

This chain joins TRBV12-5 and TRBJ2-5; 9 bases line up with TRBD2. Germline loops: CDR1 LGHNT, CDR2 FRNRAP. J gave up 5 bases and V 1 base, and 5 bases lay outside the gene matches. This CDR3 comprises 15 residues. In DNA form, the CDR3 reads TGTGCTAGTGGTTTGGGAAGCGGGGGGTATGAGACCCAGTACTTC. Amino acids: CASGLGSGGYETQYF.

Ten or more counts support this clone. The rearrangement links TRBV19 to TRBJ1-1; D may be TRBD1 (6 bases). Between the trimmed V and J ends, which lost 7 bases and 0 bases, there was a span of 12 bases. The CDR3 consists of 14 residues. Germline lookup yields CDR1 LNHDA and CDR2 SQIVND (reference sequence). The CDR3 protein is CASTRGTLNTEAFF. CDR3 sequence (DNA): TGTGCCAGTACTCGAGGGACACTGAACACTGAAGCTTTCTTT. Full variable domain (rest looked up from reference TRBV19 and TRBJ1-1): DGGITQSPKYLFRKEGQNVTLSCEQNLNHDAMYWYRQDPGQGLRLIYYSQIVNDFQKGDIAEGYSVSREKKESFPLTVTSAQKNPTAFYLCASTRGTLNTEAFFGQGTRLTVV.